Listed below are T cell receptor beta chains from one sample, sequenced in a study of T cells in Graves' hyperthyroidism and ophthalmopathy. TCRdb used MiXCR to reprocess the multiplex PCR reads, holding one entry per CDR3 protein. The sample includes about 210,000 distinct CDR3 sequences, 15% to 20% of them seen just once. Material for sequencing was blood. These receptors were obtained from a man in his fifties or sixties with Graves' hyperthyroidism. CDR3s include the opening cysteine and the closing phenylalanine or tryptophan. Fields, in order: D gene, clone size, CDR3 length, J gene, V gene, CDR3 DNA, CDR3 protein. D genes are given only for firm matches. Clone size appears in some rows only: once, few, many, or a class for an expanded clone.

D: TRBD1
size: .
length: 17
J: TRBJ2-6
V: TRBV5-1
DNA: TGCGCCAGCAGCTTTGGGACAGGACCCTCTGGGGCCAACGTCCTGACTTTC
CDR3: CASSFGTGPSGANVLTF

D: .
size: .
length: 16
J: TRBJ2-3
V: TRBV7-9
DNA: TGTGCCAGCAGCTTAAGGATTGGGACTGACACAGATACGCAGTATTTT
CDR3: CASSLRIGTDTDTQYF

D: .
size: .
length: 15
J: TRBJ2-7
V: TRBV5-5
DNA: TGTGCCAGCTCCTCCCTTCCGGGACAAGGCTACGAGCAGTACTTC
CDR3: CASSSLPGQGYEQYF

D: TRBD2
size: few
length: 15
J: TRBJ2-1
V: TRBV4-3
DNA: TGCGCCAGCAGCGTTAGGACTAGCGGATACAATGAGCAGTTCTTC
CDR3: CASSVRTSGYNEQFF

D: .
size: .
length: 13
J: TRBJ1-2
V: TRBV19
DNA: TGTGCCAGTACTTATAAGGGGTGGTATGGCTACACCTTC
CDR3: CASTYKGWYGYTF

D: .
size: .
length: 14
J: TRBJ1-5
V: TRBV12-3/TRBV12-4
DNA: TGTGCCAGCAGGTCAACAGGTAGCAATCAGCCCCAGCATTTT
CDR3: CASRSTGSNQPQHF

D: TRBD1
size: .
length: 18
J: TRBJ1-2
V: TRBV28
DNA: TGTGCCAGCAGTTTTACGGCTTGGTGGGGACAGGGCACTTATGGCTACACCTTC
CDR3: CASSFTAWWGQGTYGYTF

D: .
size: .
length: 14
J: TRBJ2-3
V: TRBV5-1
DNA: TGCGCCAGCAGCTGGGGGACTGGGCCCGATACGCAGTATTTT
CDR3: CASSWGTGPDTQYF

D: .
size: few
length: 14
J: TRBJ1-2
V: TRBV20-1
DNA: TGCAGTGCTAGGGCCGGGGAGGGCGGCTATGGCTACACCTTC
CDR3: CSARAGEGGYGYTF

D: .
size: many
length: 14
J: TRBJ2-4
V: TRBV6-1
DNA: TGTGCCAGCAGTCGCCGTCTGGGTGTTGACATTCAGTACTTC
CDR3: CASSRRLGVDIQYF